Below are 26 T cell receptor beta chains sequenced from a single sample in a study of blood T cell repertoires in COVID-19. The protocol was immunoSEQ multiplex PCR, while the TCRdb copy is restricted to in-frame clones and leaves out a portion. The table includes around 230,000 clones, approximately 89% detected once. The specimen sequenced was PBMCs or T cells enriched from blood (not recorded which). The source is a woman aged 40 to 49 with acute COVID-19.

With regard to this clone: Other nucleotide sequences from this sample produce the same CDR3. V and J are TRBV5-1 and TRBJ1-6, with TRBD1 identical over 9 bases. The CDR3 is 15 residues long. V dropped 2 bases and J dropped 7; count of bases not matched to a gene: 4. Germline CDR1 reads SGHRS; CDR2 reads YFSETQ. In nucleotides, the CDR3 is TGCGCCAGCAGCTTAGAAGGACAGGGGAATTCACCCCTCCACTTT. Its translation is CASSLEGQGNSPLHF. The entire variable domain, with the rest obtained from reference TRBV5-1 and TRBJ1-6, is as follows: KAGVTQTPRYLIKTRGQQVTLSCSPISGHRSVSWYQQTPGQGLQFLFEYFSETQRNKGNFPGRFSGRQFSNSRSEMNVSTLELGDSALYLCASSLEGQGNSPLHFGNGTRLTVT.

This clone was seen only a few times. The chain combines TRBV10-3 with TRBJ2-7; 9 bases match TRBD1. V shed 10 bases and J 6 bases; nucleotides not matched to a gene: 4. CDR1 ENHRY and CDR2 SYGVKD come from the germline V gene. This CDR3 contains 11 residues. The CDR3 sequence: CANGQGPEQYF. Written as DNA, the CDR3 is TGTGCCAACGGACAGGGGCCCGAGCAGTACTTC.

This rearrangement joins TRBV10-1 to TRBJ2-2; D perhaps matches TRBD2 (7 bases). V was shortened by 2 bases and J by 7 bases, with 14 bases between the two germline ends. Germline assignment: CDR1 WNHNN and CDR2 SYGVQD (reference sequence). This CDR3 region has 15 residues. CDR3 protein: CASSETGGRGGELFF. Here the CDR3 DNA reads TGCGCCAGCAGTGAGACGGGGGGCCGGGGCGGGGAGCTGTTTTTT.

The CDR3 spells CSASRGPAFF. In DNA, the CDR3 is TGCAGTGCCAGCAGGGGACCGGCTTTCTTT. The chain links TRBV20-1 to TRBJ1-1; D perhaps matches TRBD1 (6 bases). The ends were cut back, 6 bases at V and 11 bases at J, with 13 bases in the middle. In germline, CDR1 is DFQATT, CDR2 SNEGSKA (reference sequence). The CDR3 covers 10 residues.

The chain combines TRBV24-1 with TRBJ1-2; TRBD1 agrees at 7 bases. Trimming at V came to 3 bases and at J to 4 bases, leaving 4 bases not matched to a gene. The CDR3 has 14 amino acids. CDR1 KGHDR and CDR2 SFDVKD come from the germline V gene. The CDR3 is CATSDQDRAYGYTF. CDR3 bases: TGTGCCACCAGTGATCAAGACAGGGCCTATGGCTACACCTTC.

The chain has TRBV5-6 and TRBJ2-7; perhaps TRBD1 as D (5 bases). This CDR3 is built from 13 residues. V lost 4 bases, J lost 1 base, and 9 bases lay in between. Germline-derived CDR1 and CDR2 are SGHDT and YYEEEE. CDR3 nucleotide sequence: TGTGCCAGCAGCCCTCGACAGTCCTACGAGCAGTACTTC. Its protein is CASSPRQSYEQYF.

V is TRBV6-2 or TRBV6-3 and J is TRBJ2-5; 10 bases fit TRBD2. The CDR3 totals 15 residues. Trimming cost V 5 bases and J 5 bases; bases outside gene matches: 8. Germline CDR1 is MNHEY and CDR2 is SVGEGT. As DNA, the CDR3 is TGTGCCAGCAGTCGGCTAGCGGGAGCAGGGGAGACCCAGTACTTC. This sequence encodes CASSRLAGAGETQYF.

The V call is TRBV5-1, the J call TRBJ2-1; 9 bases line up with TRBD1. CDR1 is SGHRS and CDR2 is YFSETQ in the germline V gene. CDR3 length: 14 residues. V shed 8 bases and J 9 bases; nucleotides not matched to a gene: 12. The CDR3 protein is CASLPGQGQSEQFF. The CDR3 nucleotides read TGCGCCAGTCTTCCGGGACAGGGTCAAAGTGAGCAGTTCTTC.

J is TRBJ2-3 and V is TRBV7-2, with unresolved D. V lost 0 bases, J lost 0 bases, and 7 bases lay in between. The CDR3 loop spans 15 amino acids. Germline assignment: CDR1 SGHTA and CDR2 FQGNSA. This CDR3 reads CASSLAAGSTDTQYF. The CDR3 coding sequence is TGTGCCAGCAGCTTAGCGGCAGGTAGCACAGATACGCAGTATTTT.

This sequence joins TRBV19 and TRBJ2-5; 9 positions match TRBD1. Germline-derived CDR1 and CDR2 are LNHDA and SQIVND (reference sequence). This CDR3 spans 14 amino acids. Losses at the gene ends were 5 bases for V and 4 bases for J; bases not matched to a gene: 5. The CDR3 sequence: CASSGQGMGETQYF. The CDR3 nucleotides read TGTGCCAGTAGTGGACAGGGGATGGGAGAGACCCAGTACTTC.

V is TRBV19 and J is TRBJ1-5; D not certain. There are 13 residues in the CDR3. Germline V lookup: CDR1 LNHDA, CDR2 SQIVND (reference sequence). V was clipped by 3 bases and J by 0 bases, with 3 bases between them. CDR3 nucleotide sequence: TGTGCCAGTAGTATGAGTAGCAATCAGCCCCAGCATTTT. Its protein is CASSMSSNQPQHF.

This clone came up a few times. The chain is built from TRBV5-1 and TRBJ1-6; D gene ambiguous. The CDR3 runs to 16 residues. V dropped 0 bases and J dropped 6 bases, with 13 bases sitting between them. Per the germline V gene, CDR1 is SGHRS and CDR2 is YFSETQ. CDR3 DNA: TGCGCCAGCAGCTTGGGTGCAGCAGGCCTTAATTCACCCCTCCACTTT. It is translated as CASSLGAAGLNSPLHF.

CDR3 sequence (DNA): TGCGCCAGCAGCATTGCCGGGACTTTCGACACTGAAGCTTTCTTT. Amino acids: CASSIAGTFDTEAFF. The chain has TRBV5-1 and TRBJ1-1; weak D call: TRBD1 (5 bases). Trimming took off 4 bases at V and 3 bases at J, with 16 bases between the two ends. The germline CDR1 and CDR2 sequences are SGHRS and YFSETQ. This CDR3 has 15 amino acids.

The chain links TRBV10-3 to TRBJ1-2, with TRBD1 matching over 9 bases. The junction had 7 bases not matched to a gene; V was cut back by 6 bases and J by 2 bases. CDR1 and CDR2 (germline): ENHRY, SYGVKD. The CDR3 sequence is 15 residues long. The CDR3 nucleotides read TGTGCCATCAGCGACGGGACAGGGTTAAACTATGGCTACACCTTC. It is translated as CAISDGTGLNYGYTF.

The V call is TRBV7-2, the J call TRBJ1-6; D gene uncertain. With 4 bases removed from V and 3 bases from J, the gap between germline ends came to 4 bases. This CDR3 is built from 13 residues. Germline CDR1 and CDR2: SGHTA and FQGNSA. The CDR3 nucleotides are TGTGCCAGCAGCTCTCTCTATAATTCACCCCTCCACTTT. Its protein product is CASSSLYNSPLHF.

V is TRBV5-1 and J is TRBJ1-6, with D possibly being TRBD1 (6 bases). Trimming shortened V by 0 bases and J by 6 bases, and 16 bases separated the two germline ends. This CDR3 has 17 amino acids. Germline CDR1 SGHRS, CDR2 YFSETQ. CDR3 sequence reads: CASSLDREVEGNSPLHF. The CDR3 nucleotides are TGCGCCAGCAGCTTGGACAGGGAAGTTGAAGGTAATTCACCCCTCCACTTT. Using reference TRBV5-1 and TRBJ1-6 for the parts outside the CDR3, the full variable domain is KAGVTQTPRYLIKTRGQQVTLSCSPISGHRSVSWYQQTPGQGLQFLFEYFSETQRNKGNFPGRFSGRQFSNSRSEMNVSTLELGDSALYLCASSLDREVEGNSPLHFGNGTRLTVT.

This chain connects TRBV29-1 to TRBJ1-5, with 9 bases identical to TRBD1. This CDR3 comprises 12 residues. Germline CDR1 reads SQVTM; CDR2 reads ANQGSEA. The V and J ends lost 6 bases and 6 bases, in that order; junction bases with no gene match: 3. The CDR3: CSVQGASQPQHF. The CDR3 coding sequence is TGCAGCGTACAGGGGGCGTCTCAGCCCCAGCATTTT.

This clone has just one count. The V and J genes are TRBV12-3 or TRBV12-4 and TRBJ1-1; no clear D. This CDR3 comprises 12 residues. V lost 5 bases and J 11 bases, leaving 15 bases between the germline ends. This chain's CDR3 is CASSPDSSWAFF. DNA of the CDR3: TGTGCCAGCAGTCCGGACTCTTCTTGGGCTTTCTTT.

This rearrangement joins TRBV7-9 to TRBJ2-1, with a tentative D call TRBD1 (7 bases). V was shortened by 5 bases and J by 1 base, with 15 bases between the two germline ends. CDR3 length: 16 residues. CDR1 is SEHNR, CDR2 FQNEAQ, per germline (reference sequence). The CDR3 coding sequence is TGTGCCAGCAGCCCACCGGAGGGGGCGTCCTACAATGAGCAGTTCTTC. It encodes CASSPPEGASYNEQFF.

The rearrangement joins TRBV4-2 to TRBJ1-2; 8 nucleotides match TRBD1. V lost 1 base to trimming and J lost 0 bases; unmatched junction nucleotides: 4. The V gene's germline CDR1 is LGHNA and CDR2 YNFKEQ. This CDR3 contains 16 residues. The CDR3, as DNA: TGTGCCAGCAGCCAAGGAGGGACAGGTTCTAACTATGGCTACACCTTC. Its translation: CASSQGGTGSNYGYTF.

This chain links TRBV6-1 with TRBJ1-6, with D uncertain. CDR3 length equals 14 residues. V lost 2 bases and J lost 10, with 12 bases in between. Germline V gives CDR1 MNHNS, CDR2 SASEGT. CDR3 in amino acids: CASSESAGISPLHF. The CDR3 region has the DNA TGTGCCAGCAGTGAATCTGCAGGTATCTCACCCCTCCACTTT.

The chain recombines TRBV5-1 with TRBJ1-1, with D unclear. Trimming pared 2 bases from V and 5 bases from J, leaving 13 bases between. There are 14 residues in the CDR3. CDR1 is SGHRS and CDR2 is YFSETQ in the germline V gene. CDR3 protein: CASSFWGAGTEAFF. The CDR3 region has the DNA TGCGCCAGCAGCTTTTGGGGAGCAGGTACTGAAGCTTTCTTT. Variable domain in full (rest from reference TRBV5-1 and TRBJ1-1): KAGVTQTPRYLIKTRGQQVTLSCSPISGHRSVSWYQQTPGQGLQFLFEYFSETQRNKGNFPGRFSGRQFSNSRSEMNVSTLELGDSALYLCASSFWGAGTEAFFGQGTRLTVV.

The chain's CDR3 is CASRAGTGAPLSGYTF. The CDR3 nucleotides read TGTGCCAGCAGAGCCGGGACAGGGGCTCCCTTGAGTGGCTACACCTTC. The gene calls are TRBV5-4 and TRBJ1-2, with 10 bases identical to TRBD1. CDR3 length: 16 residues. V lost 5 bases and J lost 7; bases outside the gene matches: 14. CDR1 and CDR2 (germline): SGHNT, YYREEE (reference sequence).

This CDR3 is CASSSRGAYEQYF. The CDR3, as DNA: TGTGCCAGCAGCTCCCGGGGAGCTTACGAGCAGTACTTC. The chain combines TRBV5-4 with TRBJ2-7, with a possible D match to TRBD2 (5 bases). Between the trimmed V and J ends, which lost 3 bases and 4 bases, there was a span of 11 bases. Germline loops: CDR1 SGHNT, CDR2 YYREEE (reference sequence). The CDR3 covers 13 residues. The full variable domain, its missing parts supplied by reference TRBV5-4 and TRBJ2-7, is ETGVTQSPTHLIKTRGQQVTLRCSSQSGHNTVSWYQQALGQGPQFIFQYYREEENGRGNFPPRFSGLQFPNYSSELNVNALELDDSALYLCASSSRGAYEQYFGPGTRLTVT.

This clone was seen just once. This sequence joins TRBV7-9 and TRBJ1-3, with 9 positions matching TRBD1. The CDR3 spans 17 residues. Per the germline V gene, CDR1 is SEHNR and CDR2 is FQNEAQ (reference sequence). After removal of 5 bases from V and 0 bases from J, the junction contained 8 bases not matched to a gene. CDR3 nucleotide sequence: TGTGCCAGCAGCCCGAGGACAGGGGTTCCCTCTGGAAACACCATATATTTT. Encoded protein: CASSPRTGVPSGNTIYF. Full variable domain (outside the CDR3, taken from reference TRBV7-9 and TRBJ1-3): DTGVSQNPRHKITKRGQNVTFRCDPISEHNRLYWYRQTLGQGPEFLTYFQNEAQLEKSRLLSDRFSAERPKGSFSTLEIQRTEQGDSAMYLCASSPRTGVPSGNTIYFGEGSWLTVV.

V and J are TRBV7-9 and TRBJ2-1; 9 bases match TRBD2. This CDR3 spans 15 amino acids. Germline V lookup: CDR1 SEHNR, CDR2 FQNEAQ (reference sequence). J gave up 8 bases and V 7 bases, and 12 bases lay outside the gene matches. CDR3 sequence: CASKYLAGSRYEQFF. The CDR3 bases are TGTGCCAGCAAATATCTAGCGGGGTCTAGGTATGAGCAGTTCTTC.